This is a list of T cell receptor beta chains from one sample in a study of T-cell reconstitution after alpha-beta-depleted transplantation in children. Via MiXCR, TCRdb re-called the PCR reads, giving one row per CDR3 protein. Among approximately 350,000 distinct CDR3 sequences, around 15% were seen once, and the ten largest hold about 41%. The sample in question was PBMCs, mostly from graft donor cells, obtained 360 days after TCRalphabeta/CD19-depleted stem cell transplant. Source of these receptors: a male patient between 2 and 9 years old who had a stem cell transplant for acute lymphoblastic leukemia, so the T cells may come from the graft donor. Each CDR3 is given with its conserved first and last residue. D genes are given only for firm matches. The size of a clone is reported for some rows only, either as once, few or many, or as a class for expanded clones.

j_call: TRBJ2-7; d_call: TRBD2; clone_size: once; v_call: TRBV7-8; cdr3_aa: CASSSETSSYEQYF; cdr3_nt: TGTGCCAGCAGCTCCGAGACTAGCAGCTACGAGCAGTACTTC
j_call: TRBJ2-1; d_call: NA; clone_size: many; v_call: TRBV5-1; cdr3_aa: CASSLDHDNEQFF; cdr3_nt: TGCGCCAGCAGCTTGGACCACGACAATGAGCAGTTCTTC
j_call: TRBJ2-7; d_call: NA; clone_size: few; v_call: TRBV6-1; cdr3_aa: CASSEGGEEQYF; cdr3_nt: TGTGCCAGCAGTGAGGGCGGGGAAGAGCAGTACTTC
j_call: TRBJ2-7; d_call: TRBD1; clone_size: few; v_call: TRBV7-6; cdr3_aa: CASSPGTGDFYEQYF; cdr3_nt: TGTGCCAGCAGCCCCGGGACAGGGGATTTCTACGAGCAGTACTTC
j_call: TRBJ2-3; d_call: NA; clone_size: NA; v_call: TRBV7-9; cdr3_aa: CASSLSLDDNRRF; cdr3_nt: TGTGCCAGCAGTCTAAGTTTGGACGACAACCGGAGGTTT
j_call: TRBJ2-7; d_call: NA; clone_size: few; v_call: TRBV12-3/TRBV12-4; cdr3_aa: CASSLTSPSYEQYF; cdr3_nt: TGTGCCAGCAGTTTAACTAGTCCATCCTACGAGCAGTACTTC
j_call: TRBJ2-7; d_call: NA; clone_size: many; v_call: TRBV12-3/TRBV12-4; cdr3_aa: CASSFGRVYEQYF; cdr3_nt: TGTGCCAGCAGTTTTGGCAGGGTCTACGAGCAGTACTTC
j_call: TRBJ2-1; d_call: NA; clone_size: NA; v_call: TRBV12-3/TRBV12-4; cdr3_aa: CASSLFGDGNEQFF; cdr3_nt: TGTGCCAGCAGTTTGTTCGGGGACGGCAATGAGCAGTTCTTC
j_call: TRBJ2-5; d_call: NA; clone_size: few; v_call: TRBV30; cdr3_aa: CAWSMGTLQETQYF; cdr3_nt: TGTGCCTGGAGTATGGGGACCCTCCAAGAGACCCAGTACTTC
j_call: TRBJ2-4; d_call: TRBD2; clone_size: NA; v_call: TRBV3-1; cdr3_aa: CASSFGGGSKNIQYF; cdr3_nt: TGTGCCAGCAGCTTCGGGGGGGGAAGCAAAAACATTCAGTACTTC
j_call: TRBJ2-1; d_call: TRBD2; clone_size: NA; v_call: TRBV5-1; cdr3_aa: CASSLELAGGPDEQFF; cdr3_nt: TGCGCCAGCAGCTTAGAACTAGCGGGAGGGCCCGATGAGCAGTTCTTC
j_call: TRBJ2-7; d_call: NA; clone_size: once; v_call: TRBV30; cdr3_aa: CAWSVGPGDEQYF; cdr3_nt: TGTGCCTGGAGTGTAGGTCCGGGCGACGAGCAGTACTTC
j_call: TRBJ2-7; d_call: TRBD1; clone_size: NA; v_call: TRBV5-1; cdr3_aa: CASSSRRDSYEQYF; cdr3_nt: TGCGCCAGCAGTTCTCGCCGGGACAGCTACGAGCAGTACTTC
j_call: TRBJ2-6; d_call: NA; clone_size: NA; v_call: TRBV6-2/TRBV6-3; cdr3_aa: CASSSPASGANVLTF; cdr3_nt: TGTGCCAGCAGTTCCCCAGCCTCTGGGGCCAACGTCCTGACTTTC
j_call: TRBJ1-5; d_call: TRBD1; clone_size: many; v_call: TRBV18; cdr3_aa: CASSPQTGFSNQPQHF; cdr3_nt: TGTGCCAGCTCACCACAGACAGGGTTTAGCAATCAGCCCCAGCATTTT
j_call: TRBJ2-3; d_call: NA; clone_size: few; v_call: TRBV5-1; cdr3_aa: CASSFQGLWADTQYF; cdr3_nt: TGCGCCAGCAGCTTCCAGGGGCTTTGGGCAGATACGCAGTATTTT
j_call: TRBJ2-7; d_call: NA; clone_size: few; v_call: TRBV30; cdr3_aa: CAWSVPLRKYF; cdr3_nt: TGTGCCTGGAGTGTACCATTACGGAAGTACTTC
j_call: TRBJ2-7; d_call: NA; clone_size: NA; v_call: TRBV10-3; cdr3_aa: CAIKQEGNEQYF; cdr3_nt: TGTGCCATCAAGCAGGAAGGGAACGAGCAGTACTTC
j_call: TRBJ2-2; d_call: NA; clone_size: NA; v_call: TRBV20-1; cdr3_aa: CSAPDRGRGTGELFF; cdr3_nt: TGCAGTGCACCCGACCGGGGCCGGGGCACCGGGGAGCTGTTTTTT
j_call: TRBJ2-3; d_call: NA; clone_size: NA; v_call: TRBV2; cdr3_aa: CASSAPPLDTQYF; cdr3_nt: TGTGCCAGCAGTGCCCCACCCTTAGATACGCAGTATTTT
j_call: TRBJ1-6; d_call: NA; clone_size: NA; v_call: TRBV7-6; cdr3_aa: CASSLVEGEIATLHF; cdr3_nt: TGTGCCAGCAGCTTAGTAGAAGGGGAGATCGCAACCCTCCACTTT
j_call: TRBJ2-7; d_call: TRBD1; clone_size: NA; v_call: TRBV20-1; cdr3_aa: CSARGIGTGYFFEQYF; cdr3_nt: TGCAGTGCTAGAGGCATAGGGACAGGGTATTTTTTTGAGCAGTACTTC
j_call: TRBJ1-1; d_call: TRBD1; clone_size: few; v_call: TRBV5-1; cdr3_aa: CASSFRGGNTEAFF; cdr3_nt: TGCGCCAGCAGCTTCAGAGGGGGCAACACTGAAGCTTTCTTT
j_call: TRBJ2-3; d_call: NA; clone_size: NA; v_call: TRBV25-1; cdr3_aa: CASSASLAEGVDTQYF; cdr3_nt: TGTGCCAGCAGTGCATCGCTAGCGGAGGGGGTGGATACGCAGTATTTT
j_call: TRBJ2-3; d_call: NA; clone_size: NA; v_call: TRBV5-1; cdr3_aa: CASSFGPPSTDTQYF; cdr3_nt: TGCGCCAGCAGCTTCGGCCCGCCCTCCACAGATACGCAGTATTTT
j_call: TRBJ2-1; d_call: TRBD2; clone_size: NA; v_call: TRBV12-3/TRBV12-4; cdr3_aa: CASSAPLAGGPVNYNEQFF; cdr3_nt: TGTGCCAGCAGTGCTCCACTAGCGGGAGGGCCGGTGAATTACAATGAGCAGTTCTTC
j_call: TRBJ2-5; d_call: NA; clone_size: many; v_call: TRBV7-9; cdr3_aa: CASGFDGGQETQYF; cdr3_nt: TGTGCCAGCGGATTCGACGGCGGCCAAGAGACCCAGTACTTC